The text below deals with one T cell receptor beta chain. Vbeta (60) and Jbeta (13) primers were used in the PCR. Clones were sequenced by immunoSEQ multiplex PCR, and TCRdb holds only the in-frame ones, with some missing. This sample's table has 150,000 to 250,000 clones. Per germline, CDR1 MNHNY and CDR2 SVGAGI (reference sequence). This CDR3 has 13 residues. Trimming shortened V by 6 bases and J by 6 bases, and 15 bases separated the two germline ends. This sample is drawn from a study of cytomegalovirus exposure and HLA in healthy donors. The gene calls are TRBV6-6 and TRBJ2-7, with a weak D call TRBD1 (6 bases). The source material was PBMCs. This TCR was sampled from a boy between 5 and 17 years old in good health and CMV-seronegative. The CDR3 DNA reads as TGTGCCAGCAGGGAACACAGGGTCGTCGAGCAGTACTTC. Encoded protein: CASREHRVVEQYF.